These T cell receptor beta chains were read from a single sample in a study of T cell responses to AZD1222 COVID-19 vaccine. The table came from immunoSEQ multiplex PCR; TCRdb's copy has only in-frame clones and leaves some out. The data show approximately 170,000 clones, with approximately 95% seen just once and about 3.9% held by the top ten. The sample was peripheral blood, taken on day 0 of AZD1222 vaccination. Receptors originate from an adult in good health. CDR3s include the opening cysteine and the closing phenylalanine or tryptophan. Fields, in order: J gene, D gene, clone size, V gene, CDR3 protein, CDR3 DNA. A D gene is named only where the DNA matches it firmly. Not all rows give a size; the values are once, few, many and, for expanded clones, a class.

TRBJ2-2	NA	few	TRBV19	CASSPTGELFF	TGTGCCAGTAGTCCCACCGGGGAGCTGTTTTTT
TRBJ1-1	NA	NA	TRBV3-1/TRBV3-2	CASSQGPMNTEAFF	TGTGCCAGCAGCCAAGGGCCGATGAACACTGAAGCTTTCTTT
TRBJ2-1	TRBD1	NA	TRBV19	CASSIGPSGTGGSDEQFF	TGTGCCAGTAGTATAGGTCCTTCCGGGACAGGGGGAAGTGATGAGCAGTTCTTC
TRBJ1-1	TRBD1	NA	TRBV18	CASSPRSGTVNTEAFF	TGTGCCAGCTCACCCCGATCCGGGACAGTCAACACTGAAGCTTTCTTT
TRBJ1-2	NA	NA	TRBV7-8	CASSSIRSGGNGYTF	TGTGCCAGCAGCTCAATTAGGTCGGGGGGGAATGGCTACACCTTC
TRBJ2-5	NA	NA	TRBV6-5	CASSYSPQPGETQYF	TGTGCCAGCAGTTACTCACCCCAGCCAGGAGAGACCCAGTACTTC
TRBJ1-3	TRBD1	NA	TRBV5-5	CASSPRDRSAGNTIYF	TGTGCCAGCAGCCCCCGGGACAGGTCTGCTGGAAACACCATATATTTT
TRBJ1-1	NA	NA	TRBV6-5	CASSSNRNTEAFF	TGTGCCAGCAGTTCGAACCGGAACACTGAAGCTTTCTTT
TRBJ2-1	TRBD1	NA	TRBV6-5	CATSLRTGNEQFF	TGTGCCACCTCCCTTAGGACAGGCAATGAGCAGTTCTTC
TRBJ2-7	NA	NA	TRBV4-1	CASSQTPDYEQYF	TGCGCCAGCAGCCAAACACCGGACTACGAGCAGTACTTC
TRBJ1-1	NA	NA	TRBV9	CASSGPGDSNTEAFF	TGTGCCAGCAGCGGTCCAGGGGACTCGAACACTGAAGCTTTCTTT
TRBJ2-1	TRBD2	once	TRBV7-9	CASSGLETSGSSYNEQFF	TGTGCCAGCAGCGGGCTCGAGACTAGCGGGAGTTCCTACAATGAGCAGTTCTTC
TRBJ2-1	NA	medium-sized	TRBV4-2	CASSRDTASSYNEQFF	TGTGCCAGCAGCAGAGATACCGCAAGCTCCTACAATGAGCAGTTCTTC
TRBJ1-4	NA	NA	TRBV3-1/TRBV3-2	CASSHLPSVVDEKLFF	TGTGCCAGCAGCCACCTGCCTTCCGTGGTGGATGAAAAACTGTTTTTT
TRBJ1-3	NA	NA	TRBV6-5	CASSLNRLRSNTIYF	TGTGCCAGCAGTCTGAACAGGTTACGGAGCAACACCATATATTTT
TRBJ2-6	TRBD1	NA	TRBV19	CASSLQGWYGANVLTF	TGTGCCAGTAGTCTACAGGGGTGGTATGGGGCCAACGTCCTGACTTTC
TRBJ1-1	NA	NA	TRBV10-1	CASSDGTMSTEAFF	TGCGCCAGCAGTGATGGGACAATGAGCACTGAAGCTTTCTTT
TRBJ2-7	NA	NA	TRBV19	CASSAQTAHHLYEQYF	TGTGCCAGTAGTGCCCAGACAGCTCATCACCTCTACGAGCAGTACTTC
TRBJ2-1	NA	NA	TRBV5-1	CASSLGAGGLRRYEQFF	TGCGCCAGCAGCTTGGGAGCAGGTGGACTCCGTCGGTATGAGCAGTTCTTC
TRBJ2-2	NA	NA	TRBV14	CASSLTSISGELFF	TGTGCCAGCAGCCTTACTAGTATTTCCGGGGAGCTGTTTTTT
TRBJ2-2	TRBD2	NA	TRBV4-1	CASSQDLGLAVNTGELFF	TGCGCCAGCAGCCAAGATTTGGGACTAGCGGTTAACACCGGGGAGCTGTTTTTT
TRBJ1-2	TRBD1	once	TRBV6-5	CASKTTGGIFYGYTF	TGTGCCAGCAAGACTACAGGGGGCATCTTCTATGGCTACACCTTC
TRBJ1-1	NA	NA	TRBV11-2	CASSLSIGVTEAFF	TGTGCCAGCAGCTTAAGCATCGGGGTCACTGAAGCTTTCTTT
TRBJ1-4	NA	NA	TRBV6-5	CASSIDSYFEKLFF	TGTGCCAGCAGTATCGACAGTTATTTTGAAAAACTGTTTTTT
TRBJ1-2	NA	NA	TRBV12-5	CASGLDSGRLTF	TGTGCTAGTGGTTTGGACTCAGGCAGGCTAACCTTC
TRBJ1-1	NA	NA	TRBV7-9	CASSPSPGGPTEAFF	TGTGCCAGCAGCCCCTCTCCGGGAGGCCCCACTGAAGCTTTCTTT
TRBJ1-6	NA	few	TRBV5-6	CASSLGQTGSPLHF	TGTGCCAGCAGCTTGGGCCAAACGGGGTCACCCCTCCACTTT
TRBJ1-1	NA	NA	TRBV2	CASSEGGRNTEAFF	TGTGCCAGCAGTGAAGGGGGTAGGAACACTGAAGCTTTCTTT
TRBJ1-2	TRBD1	NA	TRBV5-4	CASRPQGADGYTF	TGTGCCAGCAGACCACAGGGGGCTGATGGCTACACCTTC
TRBJ1-2	NA	NA	TRBV14	CASSQDWAGYGYTF	TGTGCCAGCAGCCAAGATTGGGCAGGGTATGGCTACACCTTC
TRBJ1-6	NA	NA	TRBV25-1	CASRRGNSPLHF	TGTGCCAGCAGAAGGGGCAATTCACCCCTCCACTTT
TRBJ2-7	TRBD2	NA	TRBV15	CATSIGLGGTEQYF	TGTGCCACCAGCATTGGACTAGGTGGGACGGAGCAGTACTTC
TRBJ1-2	NA	once	TRBV6-1	CASSEISAQNYGYTF	TGTGCCAGCAGTGAAATCTCCGCACAAAACTATGGCTACACCTTC
TRBJ1-2	NA	once	TRBV7-8	CASRKSAWTMNANYGYTF	TGTGCCAGCAGAAAAAGCGCCTGGACGATGAATGCTAACTATGGCTACACCTTC
TRBJ1-2	NA	NA	TRBV6-5	CGTRAASNYGYTF	TGTGGGACACGGGCCGCTTCTAACTATGGCTACACCTTC
TRBJ2-5	NA	NA	TRBV19	CASRSSGPIQETQYF	TGTGCCAGTAGGAGCTCGGGGCCAATTCAAGAGACCCAGTACTTC
TRBJ1-1	NA	NA	TRBV3-1/TRBV3-2	CASSQGRNTEAFF	TGTGCCAGCAGCCAAGGCAGGAACACTGAAGCTTTCTTT
TRBJ1-4	NA	NA	TRBV7-2	CASLLAGDEKLFF	TGTGCCAGCCTTCTAGCGGGGGATGAAAAACTGTTTTTT
TRBJ1-1	NA	once	TRBV27	CASSPRLHNSDTEAFF	TGTGCCAGCAGTCCCCGACTTCATAACTCCGACACTGAAGCTTTCTTT
TRBJ2-3	TRBD2	NA	TRBV3-1/TRBV3-2	CASSRPRLAGGTDTQYF	TGTGCCAGCAGCCGGCCGAGACTAGCGGGGGGCACAGATACGCAGTATTTT
TRBJ2-1	NA	NA	TRBV5-5	CASRTTGTTYNEQFF	TGTGCCAGCAGGACTACCGGGACCACATACAATGAGCAGTTCTTC
TRBJ1-1	TRBD1	NA	TRBV5-1	CASSSLQGAQTEAFF	TGCGCCAGCAGCTCACTACAGGGGGCGCAGACTGAAGCTTTCTTT
TRBJ1-4	NA	NA	TRBV7-9	CASSSEKTGFEKLFF	TGTGCCAGCAGCTCCGAAAAAACAGGTTTTGAAAAACTGTTTTTT